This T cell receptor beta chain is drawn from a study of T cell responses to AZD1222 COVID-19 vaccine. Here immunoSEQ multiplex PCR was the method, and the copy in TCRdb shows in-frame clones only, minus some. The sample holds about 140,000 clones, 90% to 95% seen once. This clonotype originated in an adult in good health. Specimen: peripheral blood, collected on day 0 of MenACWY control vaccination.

The CDR3 protein is CASTQGGRHAEEQYF. CDR3 DNA sequence: TGTGCCAGCACCCAGGGAGGGCGGCATGCGGAAGAGCAGTACTTC. The gene calls are TRBV28 and TRBJ2-7; 7 bases fit TRBD2. The J segment lost 7 bases and the V segment lost 7 bases, leaving 16 bases of the junction unmatched. The germline CDR1 and CDR2 sequences are MDHEN and SYDVKM. CDR3 size: 15 residues.